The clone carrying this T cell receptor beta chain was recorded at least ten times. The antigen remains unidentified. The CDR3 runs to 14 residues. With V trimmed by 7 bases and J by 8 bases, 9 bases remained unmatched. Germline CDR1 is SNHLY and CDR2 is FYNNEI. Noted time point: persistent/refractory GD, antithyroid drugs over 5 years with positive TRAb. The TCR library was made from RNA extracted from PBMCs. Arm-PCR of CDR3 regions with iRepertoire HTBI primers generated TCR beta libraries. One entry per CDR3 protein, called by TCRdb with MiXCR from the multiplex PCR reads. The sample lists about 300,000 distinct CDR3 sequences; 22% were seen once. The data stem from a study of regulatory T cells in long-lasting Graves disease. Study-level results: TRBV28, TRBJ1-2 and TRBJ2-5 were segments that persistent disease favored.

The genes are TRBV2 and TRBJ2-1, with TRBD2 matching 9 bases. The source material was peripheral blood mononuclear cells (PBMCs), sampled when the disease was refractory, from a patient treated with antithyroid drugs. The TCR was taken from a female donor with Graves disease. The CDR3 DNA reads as TGTGCCAGCACTAGCGGGACAACTCACGATGAGCAGTTCTTC. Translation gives CASTSGTTHDEQFF.